A selection of T cell receptor beta chains follows, all from one sample in a study of CD8 T cells in ankylosing spondylitis. TCRdb used MiXCR to reprocess the 5' RACE reads, holding one entry per CDR3 protein. The table records under 130,000 distinct CDR3 sequences, about 24% of them present only once. Sequencing used synovial fluid, either unsorted or a sorted T cell fraction (not recorded which). The source of these receptors is a male donor with ankylosing spondylitis. CDR3s include the opening cysteine and the closing phenylalanine or tryptophan. Fields, in order: J gene, V gene, clone size, D gene, CDR3 DNA, CDR3 protein. D genes are given only for firm matches. Only some rows state a clone size, as once, few, many or a class for expanded clones.

J: TRBJ2-7
V: TRBV29-1
size: .
D: TRBD1
DNA: TGCAGCGTAGGACAGGGGGTAACTGGATCCTACGAGCAGTACTTC
CDR3: CSVGQGVTGSYEQYF

J: TRBJ2-2
V: TRBV20-1
size: few
D: TRBD1
DNA: TGCAGTGCAAACCGTAGGCAGGGGGCTGCCGGGGAGCTGTTTTTT
CDR3: CSANRRQGAAGELFF

J: TRBJ1-1
V: TRBV15
size: few
D: TRBD1
DNA: TGTGCCACCAGCAGTACAAAGACAGGGGTGTTGAACACTGAAGCTTTCTTT
CDR3: CATSSTKTGVLNTEAFF

J: TRBJ2-3
V: TRBV2
size: many
D: TRBD2
DNA: TGTGCCAGCAGCAGTCCCCTGGTAGCGGGAGGGGCAGATACGCAGTATTTT
CDR3: CASSSPLVAGGADTQYF

J: TRBJ2-1
V: TRBV5-6
size: .
D: TRBD2
DNA: TGTGCCAGCAGCTTGGCCGAGCCTAGCGGGATTCTCAATGAGCAGTTCTTC
CDR3: CASSLAEPSGILNEQFF

J: TRBJ2-3
V: TRBV5-1
size: .
D: .
DNA: TGCGCCAGCAGCTTGTGGGGTGGCCCAGATACGCAGTATTTT
CDR3: CASSLWGGPDTQYF

J: TRBJ2-1
V: TRBV30
size: few
D: .
DNA: TGTGCCTGGAGTGTTAGTAGGGTGAGGTCCTACAATGAGCAGTTCTTC
CDR3: CAWSVSRVRSYNEQFF

J: TRBJ1-4
V: TRBV20-1
size: .
D: .
DNA: TGCAGTGCCTCGGTCCGGGCCAAGGAAAAACTGTTTTTT
CDR3: CSASVRAKEKLFF

J: TRBJ2-1
V: TRBV7-8
size: few
D: .
DNA: TGTGCCAGCAGCCCACCCAGAGTCGATGAGCAGTTCTTC
CDR3: CASSPPRVDEQFF

J: TRBJ2-1
V: TRBV6-2/TRBV6-3
size: .
D: .
DNA: TGTGCCAGCAGTTCCACGAGGGCTTACAATGAGCAGTTCTTC
CDR3: CASSSTRAYNEQFF

J: TRBJ1-1
V: TRBV12-3/TRBV12-4
size: .
D: .
DNA: TGTGCCAGCAGTTTAGCGAGGGAAAGTGCTGAAGCTTTCTTT
CDR3: CASSLARESAEAFF

J: TRBJ1-2
V: TRBV7-2
size: .
D: .
DNA: TGTGCCAGCAGCTTAGTATGGGAATTTAACTATGGCTACACCTTC
CDR3: CASSLVWEFNYGYTF

J: TRBJ2-2
V: TRBV9
size: few
D: TRBD1
DNA: TGTGCCAGCAGGCCAGGGGGTTCCGGGGAGCTGTTTTTT
CDR3: CASRPGGSGELFF

J: TRBJ2-1
V: TRBV12-3/TRBV12-4
size: few
D: TRBD1
DNA: TGTGCCAGCAGTTTATCAAGGGACAGGGGGGGCTCCTACAATGAGCAGTTCTTC
CDR3: CASSLSRDRGGSYNEQFF

J: TRBJ2-3
V: TRBV20-1
size: once
D: .
DNA: TGCAGTGCTAGAGATTATAGACTAGTCTTCACAGATACGCAGTATTTT
CDR3: CSARDYRLVFTDTQYF

J: TRBJ2-1
V: TRBV12-3/TRBV12-4
size: .
D: .
DNA: TGTGCCAGCAAACCAAGCGGGCTTTACAATGAGCAGTTCTTC
CDR3: CASKPSGLYNEQFF

J: TRBJ2-3
V: TRBV2
size: few
D: .
DNA: TGTGCCAGCAGTGAAATAGATACGCAGTATTTT
CDR3: CASSEIDTQYF

J: TRBJ1-5
V: TRBV20-1
size: .
D: TRBD1
DNA: TGCAGTGCTCCCGGGACAGGCCGCTCCGGGGGGCCCCAGCATTTT
CDR3: CSAPGTGRSGGPQHF

J: TRBJ2-5
V: TRBV20-1
size: .
D: .
DNA: TGCAGTGCTAGAGTACCCCCGGGGGCAGAGACCCAGTACTTC
CDR3: CSARVPPGAETQYF

J: TRBJ2-3
V: TRBV24-1
size: .
D: .
DNA: TGTGCCACCAGTGAGCCAAATCCCGGCGTCACAGATACGCAGTATTTT
CDR3: CATSEPNPGVTDTQYF

J: TRBJ2-7
V: TRBV7-2
size: medium-sized
D: .
DNA: TGTGCCAGCAGCCTCGGGACGAATTACGAGCAGTACTTC
CDR3: CASSLGTNYEQYF

J: TRBJ2-7
V: TRBV15
size: .
D: TRBD2
DNA: TGTGCCACCAGCAGAGAGGGAGCGGGGGCCTACGAGCAGTACTTC
CDR3: CATSREGAGAYEQYF

J: TRBJ2-5
V: TRBV7-8
size: .
D: .
DNA: TGTGCCAGCAGCCCCGTTGGGGGCGAAGGCCAAGAGACCCAGTACTTC
CDR3: CASSPVGGEGQETQYF

J: TRBJ1-4
V: TRBV12-3/TRBV12-4
size: few
D: .
DNA: TGTGCCAGCAGTTTACAAGGGATAACTAATGAAAAACTGTTTTTT
CDR3: CASSLQGITNEKLFF

J: TRBJ2-5
V: TRBV3-1
size: .
D: .
DNA: TGTGCCAGCAGCCATAACAGGAACCAAGAGACCCAGTACTTC
CDR3: CASSHNRNQETQYF

J: TRBJ2-7
V: TRBV12-3/TRBV12-4
size: .
D: TRBD2
DNA: TGTGCCAGCAGTTACGGGGGGGCTCTCGTCTACGAGCAGTACTTC
CDR3: CASSYGGALVYEQYF

J: TRBJ2-1
V: TRBV4-1
size: few
D: TRBD2
DNA: TGCGCCAGCAGCCAAGAAGGTCTAGCGGGGTACAATGAGCAGTTCTTC
CDR3: CASSQEGLAGYNEQFF

J: TRBJ2-5
V: TRBV11-2
size: .
D: TRBD2
DNA: TGTGCCAGCAGCTTAGACGGGGATTCACTAGCGGGAGTGCTAGAGACCCAGTACTTC
CDR3: CASSLDGDSLAGVLETQYF

J: TRBJ2-1
V: TRBV12-5
size: .
D: .
DNA: TGTGCTAGTGGTTCCCTGGGGGCCAATGAGCAGTTCTTC
CDR3: CASGSLGANEQFF

J: TRBJ2-5
V: TRBV9
size: .
D: TRBD1
DNA: TGTGCCAGCAGCGACGGGGACAGAGAGACCCAGTACTTC
CDR3: CASSDGDRETQYF

J: TRBJ1-1
V: TRBV28
size: few
D: .
DNA: TGTGCCAGCCGGCGGACACAGCTTGGTTTCTTT
CDR3: CASRRTQLGFF

J: TRBJ2-1
V: TRBV27
size: .
D: .
DNA: TGTGCCAGCAGTTTATCGGAGAATGAGCAGTTCTTC
CDR3: CASSLSENEQFF

J: TRBJ2-2
V: TRBV11-3
size: few
D: TRBD2
DNA: TGTGCCAGCAGCTTGGCGCGGGAGTTCGGGGAGCTGTTTTTT
CDR3: CASSLAREFGELFF

J: TRBJ2-1
V: TRBV20-1
size: .
D: TRBD2
DNA: TGCAGTCCAAGGGGGGTAGCGGGAGTTTATGAGCAGTTCTTC
CDR3: CSPRGVAGVYEQFF

J: TRBJ1-1
V: TRBV5-1
size: many
D: TRBD1
DNA: TGCGCCAGCAGATCCGGGACAGCGAACACTGAAGCTTTCTTT
CDR3: CASRSGTANTEAFF

J: TRBJ1-1
V: TRBV19
size: many
D: .
DNA: TGTGCCAGTAGGCCCGGGCCCCGCGAAGCTTTCTTT
CDR3: CASRPGPREAFF

J: TRBJ2-1
V: TRBV29-1
size: .
D: TRBD2
DNA: TGCAGCGTTGAAGGACTCGGGACTAGCGCCCACAATGAGCAGTTCTTC
CDR3: CSVEGLGTSAHNEQFF

J: TRBJ1-4
V: TRBV12-3/TRBV12-4
size: .
D: TRBD1
DNA: TGTGCCAGCAGTTTGGACAGGGGGGTAGAAAAACTGTTTTTT
CDR3: CASSLDRGVEKLFF

J: TRBJ1-2
V: TRBV20-1
size: .
D: .
DNA: TGCAGTGCTAGGACGACTTACTATGGCTACACCTTC
CDR3: CSARTTYYGYTF

J: TRBJ1-5
V: TRBV19
size: .
D: .
DNA: TGTGCCAGTAGTAATGACGGATATCAGCCCCAGCATTTT
CDR3: CASSNDGYQPQHF

J: TRBJ2-5
V: TRBV7-9
size: .
D: .
DNA: TGTGCCAGCGACCACTCAATCGGGGGGCTGGAGACCCAGTACTTC
CDR3: CASDHSIGGLETQYF

J: TRBJ2-5
V: TRBV5-1
size: .
D: TRBD1
DNA: TGCGCCAGCAGCTTCGGGACAGGGGGCAGTGAGACCCAGTACTTC
CDR3: CASSFGTGGSETQYF

J: TRBJ2-1
V: TRBV6-5
size: few
D: .
DNA: TGTGCCAGCAGTTACATCCTGTTAGCTTTCGGCAATGAGCAGTTCTTC
CDR3: CASSYILLAFGNEQFF

J: TRBJ2-1
V: TRBV20-1
size: few
D: TRBD1
DNA: TGCAGTGCAGCAGACAGGGGGGAGCAGTTCTTC
CDR3: CSAADRGEQFF

J: TRBJ2-1
V: TRBV2
size: .
D: .
DNA: TGTGCCAGCATGCCCGGGGACTCATACAATGAGCAGTTCTTC
CDR3: CASMPGDSYNEQFF

J: TRBJ2-1
V: TRBV5-1
size: once
D: TRBD1
DNA: TGCGCCAGCAGTTCAAGGACAGGGGGGCAGGATGAGCAGTTCTTC
CDR3: CASSSRTGGQDEQFF

J: TRBJ1-3
V: TRBV10-2
size: .
D: .
DNA: TGCGCCAGCAGTGAGAGGCCTAACTCTGGAAACACCATATATTTT
CDR3: CASSERPNSGNTIYF

J: TRBJ2-1
V: TRBV2
size: many
D: TRBD1
DNA: TGTGCCAGCGTGCGGGACAGGGTAGACAATGAGCAGTTCTTC
CDR3: CASVRDRVDNEQFF

J: TRBJ1-1
V: TRBV30
size: many
D: .
DNA: TGTGCCTGGAGTGTAGGGGGGGCAGGAACTGAAGCTTTCTTT
CDR3: CAWSVGGAGTEAFF

J: TRBJ2-5
V: TRBV20-1
size: .
D: TRBD2
DNA: TGCAGTGCTAGAGATCATAGCGGGGTGCATGGGGTCCAAGAGACCCAGTACTTC
CDR3: CSARDHSGVHGVQETQYF

J: TRBJ2-7
V: TRBV29-1
size: many
D: TRBD2
DNA: TGCAGCGTTGCGAAAACCCCGGGACTAGCGGGTGTAGAGCAGTACTTC
CDR3: CSVAKTPGLAGVEQYF

J: TRBJ2-4
V: TRBV5-1
size: few
D: TRBD1
DNA: TGCGCCAGCAGCTCAGACGGGACAGGGAACATTCAGTACTTC
CDR3: CASSSDGTGNIQYF